Listed below are T cell receptor beta chains from one sample, sequenced in a study of shared clonotypes between healthy human individuals. Profiling relied on immunoSEQ multiplex PCR, and the TCRdb table lists in-frame clones only, not all of them. Here the sample spans 2 million to 2.5 million clones, nearly 97% being singletons. Sequencing was performed on naive CD4+ T cells sorted from blood. The source is a man aged 18 to 35 in good health. The CDR3 runs from the conserved cysteine through the conserved F or W. Fields, in order: clone size, V gene, J gene, D gene, CDR3 protein, CDR3 DNA. The D gene is left open where the match is weak. Where a row states a size, it is once, few, many or the class of an expanded clone; other rows omit it.

abundance: .; v_gene: TRBV18; j_gene: TRBJ1-1; d_gene: .; CDR3aa: CASSSQRNTEAFF; CDR3nt: TGTGCCAGCTCATCGCAAAGGAACACTGAAGCTTTCTTT
abundance: .; v_gene: TRBV18; j_gene: TRBJ1-4; d_gene: .; CDR3aa: CASSPLGSATNEKLFF; CDR3nt: TGTGCCAGCTCACCACTAGGGTCTGCAACTAATGAAAAACTGTTTTTT
abundance: .; v_gene: TRBV2; j_gene: TRBJ2-3; d_gene: TRBD2; CDR3aa: CASNLAGTTDTQYF; CDR3nt: TGTGCCAGCAACCTAGCGGGGACCACAGATACGCAGTATTTT
abundance: once; v_gene: TRBV5-1; j_gene: TRBJ2-7; d_gene: .; CDR3aa: CASSPQEQGVQYF; CDR3nt: TGCGCCAGCAGCCCCCAAGAACAGGGCGTGCAGTACTTC
abundance: .; v_gene: TRBV5-5; j_gene: TRBJ1-5; d_gene: .; CDR3aa: CASSLATDNQPQHF; CDR3nt: TGTGCCAGCAGCCTCGCGACAGATAATCAGCCCCAGCATTTT
abundance: .; v_gene: TRBV5-1; j_gene: TRBJ1-1; d_gene: .; CDR3aa: CASSLTGANTEAFF; CDR3nt: TGCGCCAGCAGCTTGACAGGCGCGAACACTGAAGCTTTCTTT
abundance: .; v_gene: TRBV30; j_gene: TRBJ1-1; d_gene: TRBD1; CDR3aa: CAWTTGGSTEAFF; CDR3nt: TGTGCCTGGACCACAGGGGGGAGTACTGAAGCTTTCTTT
abundance: .; v_gene: TRBV18; j_gene: TRBJ2-7; d_gene: .; CDR3aa: CASSINYEQYF; CDR3nt: TGTGCCAGCTCAATTAACTACGAGCAGTACTTC
abundance: once; v_gene: TRBV6-6; j_gene: TRBJ2-1; d_gene: TRBD2; CDR3aa: CASSYITSGRGEQFF; CDR3nt: TGTGCCAGCAGTTATATAACTAGCGGGAGGGGAGAGCAGTTCTTC
abundance: .; v_gene: TRBV9; j_gene: TRBJ2-1; d_gene: TRBD1; CDR3aa: CASSAATGGYNEQFF; CDR3nt: TGTGCCAGCAGCGCAGCGACAGGGGGCTACAATGAGCAGTTCTTC
abundance: .; v_gene: TRBV7-8; j_gene: TRBJ2-7; d_gene: TRBD1; CDR3aa: CASSLVIFGTGVYEQYF; CDR3nt: TGTGCCAGCAGCTTAGTTATTTTTGGGACAGGGGTTTACGAGCAGTACTTC
abundance: .; v_gene: TRBV10-3; j_gene: TRBJ1-1; d_gene: .; CDR3aa: CAIMGGTLNTEAFF; CDR3nt: TGTGCCATCATGGGCGGAACCTTGAACACTGAAGCTTTCTTT
abundance: .; v_gene: TRBV29-1; j_gene: TRBJ2-7; d_gene: TRBD1; CDR3aa: CSVAAFGTGRSYEQYF; CDR3nt: TGCAGCGTTGCTGCCTTTGGGACAGGGAGATCCTACGAGCAGTACTTC
abundance: .; v_gene: TRBV6-1; j_gene: TRBJ1-1; d_gene: .; CDR3aa: CASERGLGNTEAFF; CDR3nt: TGTGCCAGCGAAAGGGGCCTGGGGAACACTGAAGCTTTCTTT
abundance: .; v_gene: TRBV30; j_gene: TRBJ2-7; d_gene: .; CDR3aa: CAFWASSYEQYF; CDR3nt: TGTGCTTTTTGGGCCAGCTCCTACGAGCAGTACTTC
abundance: .; v_gene: TRBV7-2; j_gene: TRBJ1-2; d_gene: .; CDR3aa: CASSRRVNYGYTF; CDR3nt: TGTGCCAGCAGCCGAAGGGTTAACTATGGCTACACCTTC
abundance: .; v_gene: TRBV27; j_gene: TRBJ1-2; d_gene: TRBD1; CDR3aa: CASSLKRQGGGLNYGYTF; CDR3nt: TGTGCCAGCAGTTTAAAAAGACAGGGAGGAGGCCTGAACTATGGCTACACCTTC
abundance: .; v_gene: TRBV15; j_gene: TRBJ1-2; d_gene: TRBD1; CDR3aa: CATSRDWDSIYGYTF; CDR3nt: TGTGCCACCAGCAGAGATTGGGACAGCATCTATGGCTACACCTTC
abundance: .; v_gene: TRBV28; j_gene: TRBJ1-2; d_gene: .; CDR3aa: CASSSPGTHYGYTF; CDR3nt: TGTGCCAGCAGTTCTCCAGGGACACACTATGGCTACACCTTC
abundance: .; v_gene: TRBV10-3; j_gene: TRBJ1-2; d_gene: TRBD1; CDR3aa: CAISERQGAFSNYGYTF; CDR3nt: TGTGCCATCAGTGAGAGACAGGGGGCCTTTTCTAACTATGGCTACACCTTC
abundance: .; v_gene: TRBV19; j_gene: TRBJ1-2; d_gene: TRBD1; CDR3aa: CASTRQGRYGYTF; CDR3nt: TGTGCCAGTACCCGACAGGGACGCTATGGCTACACCTTC
abundance: .; v_gene: TRBV7-2; j_gene: TRBJ1-1; d_gene: .; CDR3aa: CASSLAPLRATNTEAFF; CDR3nt: TGTGCCAGCAGCTTAGCGCCGTTAAGGGCGACGAACACTGAAGCTTTCTTT
abundance: .; v_gene: TRBV30; j_gene: TRBJ2-5; d_gene: .; CDR3aa: CAWSANRGSETQYF; CDR3nt: TGTGCCTGGAGTGCCAATAGGGGTTCAGAGACCCAGTACTTC
abundance: .; v_gene: TRBV7-2; j_gene: TRBJ1-1; d_gene: .; CDR3aa: CASSATVSGTEAFF; CDR3nt: TGTGCCAGCAGCGCAACAGTGAGTGGGACTGAAGCTTTCTTT
abundance: .; v_gene: TRBV10-2; j_gene: TRBJ2-7; d_gene: .; CDR3aa: CASSPRNWPYEQYF; CDR3nt: TGCGCCAGCAGCCCGAGGAACTGGCCCTACGAGCAGTACTTC
abundance: .; v_gene: TRBV30; j_gene: TRBJ1-2; d_gene: TRBD1; CDR3aa: CAWSPGTGNPGYTF; CDR3nt: TGTGCCTGGAGCCCGGGGACAGGGAACCCTGGCTACACCTTC
abundance: .; v_gene: TRBV7-3; j_gene: TRBJ2-3; d_gene: .; CDR3aa: CASSQDRYTDTQYF; CDR3nt: TGTGCCAGCAGCCAAGACCGGTACACAGATACGCAGTATTTT
abundance: .; v_gene: TRBV21-1; j_gene: TRBJ2-5; d_gene: .; CDR3aa: CASSKREGLETQYF; CDR3nt: TGTGCCAGCAGCAAGCGGGAGGGCCTTGAGACCCAGTACTTC
abundance: .; v_gene: TRBV4-1; j_gene: TRBJ1-2; d_gene: .; CDR3aa: CASSQDTGHIYGYTF; CDR3nt: TGCGCCAGCAGCCAAGATACGGGACACATCTATGGCTACACCTTC
abundance: .; v_gene: TRBV7-2; j_gene: TRBJ2-7; d_gene: TRBD1; CDR3aa: CASSLGQGQNEQYF; CDR3nt: TGTGCCAGCAGCTTAGGACAGGGGCAGAACGAGCAGTACTTC
abundance: once; v_gene: TRBV19; j_gene: TRBJ1-3; d_gene: .; CDR3aa: CACIGADSGNTIYF; CDR3nt: TGTGCCTGCATAGGGGCAGACTCTGGAAACACCATATATTTT
abundance: .; v_gene: TRBV7-9; j_gene: TRBJ1-4; d_gene: .; CDR3aa: CASSIRPTGLTNEKLFF; CDR3nt: TGTGCCAGCAGCATCCGTCCAACAGGGTTAACTAATGAAAAACTGTTTTTT
abundance: .; v_gene: TRBV7-9; j_gene: TRBJ2-3; d_gene: .; CDR3aa: CASSLGTTTDTQYF; CDR3nt: TGTGCCAGCAGCTTAGGGACCACCACAGATACGCAGTATTTT
abundance: .; v_gene: TRBV25-1; j_gene: TRBJ1-2; d_gene: .; CDR3aa: CASSDTWTVGVSYGYTF; CDR3nt: TGTGCCAGCAGTGATACTTGGACAGTGGGGGTATCCTATGGCTACACCTTC
abundance: .; v_gene: TRBV28; j_gene: TRBJ1-2; d_gene: .; CDR3aa: CASSPRDRVYGYTF; CDR3nt: TGTGCCAGCAGCCCTCGCGACCGGGTTTATGGCTACACCTTC
abundance: .; v_gene: TRBV28; j_gene: TRBJ2-6; d_gene: .; CDR3aa: CASRRTGTGANVLTF; CDR3nt: TGTGCCAGCAGAAGAACAGGGACTGGGGCCAACGTCCTGACTTTC
abundance: .; v_gene: TRBV7-2; j_gene: TRBJ2-1; d_gene: TRBD2; CDR3aa: CASRTSAGGAYNEQFF; CDR3nt: TGTGCCAGCAGGACCTCAGCGGGAGGCGCCTACAATGAGCAGTTCTTC